A single sample is the source of the 26 T cell receptor beta chains below, sequenced in a study of OX40 agonist ivuxolimab in advanced cancers. Sequenced by immunoSEQ multiplex PCR; TCRdb stores in-frame clones only, minus some. This table has 100,000 to 150,000 clones, more than 85% appearing once. The starting material was CD4+ or CD8+ T cells sorted from blood, obtained in a trial of the OX40 agonist ivuxolimab. These receptors all stem from an adult with an advanced solid tumor such as melanoma, head and neck, liver or kidney cancer.

The gene calls are TRBV11-2 and TRBJ1-1, with D perhaps TRBD1 (6 bases). Deletions cut 2 bases from V and 0 bases from J, with 13 bases between. Looked up from germline, CDR1 is SGHAT and CDR2 is FQNNGV. The CDR3 is 16 amino acids. In nucleotides, the CDR3 is TGTGCCAGCAGCTTACAAGGGGGGACAATGAACACTGAAGCTTTCTTT. Its translation is CASSLQGGTMNTEAFF.

The chain has TRBV25-1 and TRBJ1-1, with 7 bases aligning to TRBD1. V dropped 1 base and J dropped 3; count of bases not matched to a gene: 5. The CDR3 is 15 residues long. The germline V gene encodes CDR1 MGHDK and CDR2 SYGVNS. DNA for the CDR3: TGTGCCAGCAGTGAATTAGGGGGCTTCGACACTGAAGCTTTCTTT. It yields the protein CASSELGGFDTEAFF.

This chain links TRBV6-5 with TRBJ2-1; TRBD1 matches at 7 bases. Germline CDR1 MNHEY, CDR2 SVGAGI. CDR3 length: 14 residues. J was trimmed by 6 bases and V by 5 bases; bases with no gene match: 7. The CDR3: CASSHRGRVNEQFF. The CDR3 DNA reads as TGTGCCAGCAGTCACAGGGGAAGGGTCAATGAGCAGTTCTTC.

This sequence joins TRBV28 and TRBJ1-5, with D possibly matching TRBD1 (5 bases). V was trimmed by 6 bases and J by 5 bases, leaving 14 bases between them. Germline V gives CDR1 MDHEN, CDR2 SYDVKM. The CDR3 is 14 residues long. The CDR3 spells CASRTGGDYQPQHF. CDR3 nucleotides: TGTGCCAGCAGAACCGGAGGGGATTATCAGCCCCAGCATTTT.

The chain links TRBV5-1 to TRBJ1-1; 10 bases are shared with TRBD1. This CDR3 region has 16 residues. V lost 2 bases, J lost 1 base, and 5 bases stayed unmatched. CDR1 is SGHRS, CDR2 YFSETQ, per germline. CDR3: CASSLQTGGANTEAFF. The CDR3 DNA reads TGCGCCAGCAGCTTACAGACAGGGGGCGCGAACACTGAAGCTTTCTTT.

This chain connects TRBV7-3 to TRBJ2-1, with D unclear. Germline CDR1 reads SGHTA; CDR2 reads FQGTGA. Trimming shortened V by 5 bases and J by 6 bases, and 14 bases separated the two germline ends. The CDR3 consists of 14 residues. The CDR3 region has the DNA TGTGCCAGCAGCCCTCGGGCTGTCGGCAATGAGCAGTTCTTC. Protein: CASSPRAVGNEQFF.

The chain links TRBV2 to TRBJ2-2; D unresolved. Per germline, CDR1 SNHLY and CDR2 FYNNEI. The V end lost 7 bases, the J end lost 3 bases, and 9 bases lay between the germline ends. The CDR3 is made up of 13 amino acids. As DNA, the CDR3 is TGTGCCAGCAAAACTGATTACACCGGGGAGCTGTTTTTT. Translating it yields CASKTDYTGELFF.

This clone was recorded only once. This chain connects TRBV18 to TRBJ2-7; D is ambiguous. The CDR3 runs 11 residues. Trimming removed 3 bases at V and 2 bases at J, with 2 bases between. The germline V gene has CDR1 KGHSH and CDR2 LQKENI. The CDR3 loop is CASSPAYEQYF. The CDR3 region has the DNA TGTGCCAGCTCACCCGCCTACGAGCAGTACTTC.

The V call is TRBV11-2, the J call TRBJ2-7; TRBD1 might be the D (6 bases). The ends were cut back, 5 bases at V and 2 bases at J, with 10 bases in the middle. Germline V gives CDR1 SGHAT, CDR2 FQNNGV. The CDR3 length is 13 residues. The CDR3 here is CASSMTGTYEQYF. The CDR3 region has the DNA TGTGCCAGCAGCATGACAGGTACCTACGAGCAGTACTTC.

The chain is built from TRBV11-2 and TRBJ2-7, with 13 bases identical to TRBD2. From germline, CDR1 is SGHAT and CDR2 FQNNGV. This CDR3 comprises 15 residues. Trimming at V came to 5 bases and at J to 4 bases, leaving 5 bases not matched to a gene. The CDR3 protein is CASSLLAGGSYEQYF. CDR3 nucleotide sequence: TGTGCCAGCAGCCTACTAGCGGGAGGGAGTTACGAGCAGTACTTC.

The chain recombines TRBV7-2 with TRBJ1-2; D may be TRBD1 (6 bases). V was shortened by 4 bases and J by 1 base, with 16 bases between the two germline ends. The CDR3 extends over 16 amino acids. The germline CDR1 and CDR2 sequences are SGHTA and FQGNSA. The CDR3 DNA reads TGTGCCAGCAGCTCCTTGGGGAGGGGACATAACTATGGCTACACCTTC. Its translation: CASSSLGRGHNYGYTF.

This clone turned up a few times. The chain carries TRBV19 and TRBJ2-6, with D uncertain. Deletions cut 5 bases from V and 0 bases from J, with 8 bases between. CDR3 size: 15 residues. Per the germline V gene, CDR1 is LNHDA and CDR2 is SQIVND (reference sequence). CDR3 sequence reads: CASSAVLSGANVLTF. The CDR3 DNA reads as TGTGCCAGTAGTGCAGTACTCTCTGGGGCCAACGTCCTGACTTTC.

J is TRBJ2-7 and V is TRBV6-1; 9 nucleotides match TRBD1. CDR3 length: 19 amino acids. The germline gives CDR1 MNHNS, CDR2 SASEGT. J gave up 0 bases and V 4 bases, and 16 bases lay outside the gene matches. The CDR3 nucleotides read TGTGCCAGCAGTGGGGGGACAGGGAGGGGATCTAGCGTCTCCTACGAGCAGTACTTC. Translation: CASSGGTGRGSSVSYEQYF.

This clone was counted a single time. The chain combines TRBV2 with TRBJ2-7; no reliable D call. Germline CDR1 is SNHLY and CDR2 is FYNNEI. Trimming cost V 0 bases and J 7 bases, with 7 bases left between them. The length of the CDR3 is 12 residues. In DNA, the CDR3 is TGTGCCAGCAGTGAAGCCAGGAGAGAGCAGTACTTC. Translating gives CASSEARREQYF.

The V and J genes are TRBV6-1 and TRBJ2-1; 10 bases match TRBD1. V lost 6 bases, J lost 1 base, and 3 bases stayed unmatched. Germline CDR1 MNHNS, CDR2 SASEGT. CDR3 length: 15 residues. The CDR3 loop reads CASRPGQGSYNEQFF. The CDR3 DNA sequence: TGTGCCAGCAGACCGGGACAGGGGTCCTACAATGAGCAGTTCTTC.

The rearrangement joins TRBV6-5 to TRBJ2-5, with D possibly being TRBD2 (6 bases). The CDR3 covers 16 residues. Germline V CDR1 and CDR2: MNHEY, SVGAGI. Between the trimmed V and J ends, which lost 0 bases and 4 bases, there was a span of 15 bases. CDR3 protein: CASSYSNRLGGETQYF. The CDR3 DNA sequence: TGTGCCAGCAGTTACTCGAACCGACTAGGAGGAGAGACCCAGTACTTC.

This clone appeared a few times. This chain connects TRBV6-6 to TRBJ2-5, with TRBD1 as a possible D gene (5 bases). CDR1 and CDR2 (germline): MNHNY, SVGAGI (reference sequence). Between the trimmed V and J ends, which lost 2 bases and 5 bases, there was a span of 15 bases. The length of the CDR3 is 15 residues. This chain's CDR3 is CASSYPDSLRETQYF. DNA for the CDR3: TGTGCCAGCAGTTACCCCGACAGCCTCCGGGAGACCCAGTACTTC.

The gene calls are TRBV27 and TRBJ1-2; 9 bases agree with TRBD1. Losses at the gene ends were 5 bases for V and 5 bases for J; bases not matched to a gene: 18. The CDR3 length is 18 residues. CDR1 and CDR2 (germline): MNHEY, SMNVEV (reference sequence). The chain's CDR3 is CASSASSGTGKDVYGYTF. The CDR3, as DNA: TGTGCCAGCAGTGCTTCGTCCGGGACAGGGAAGGATGTATATGGCTACACCTTC.

The J gene is TRBJ2-5, the V gene TRBV6-5, with TRBD2 identical over 13 bases. Germline V gives CDR1 MNHEY, CDR2 SVGAGI. V gave up 0 bases and J gave up 4 bases; unmatched junction bases: 2. This CDR3 comprises 16 residues. The CDR3, as DNA: TGTGCCAGCAGTTACTCGGGGACTAGCGGGGTAGAGACCCAGTACTTC. Translation gives CASSYSGTSGVETQYF.

This chain uses TRBV7-2 with TRBJ2-3, with D unclear. CDR3 length: 15 residues. Trimming cost V 5 bases and J 3 bases, with 15 bases left between them. Per germline, CDR1 SGHTA and CDR2 FQGNSA. The CDR3 region is CASSPQLGGTDTQYF. DNA of the CDR3: TGTGCCAGCAGCCCTCAGCTTGGTGGGACAGATACGCAGTATTTT.

The V and J genes are TRBV25-1 and TRBJ1-5; 11 bases agree with TRBD1. The J segment lost 4 bases and the V segment lost 0 bases, leaving 8 bases of the junction unmatched. This CDR3 spans 18 amino acids. The germline V gene encodes CDR1 MGHDK and CDR2 SYGVNS. The CDR3: CASSEYSSGTGGNQPQHF. In DNA form, the CDR3 reads TGTGCCAGCAGTGAATATAGTTCAGGGACAGGGGGAAATCAGCCCCAGCATTTT.

The chain is built from TRBV5-1 and TRBJ2-1; 15 nucleotides align to TRBD2. Per germline, CDR1 SGHRS and CDR2 YFSETQ. The CDR3 contains 17 residues. Unmatched junction bases numbered 9, after V lost 4 bases and J lost 7 bases. CDR3 in DNA: TGCGCCAGCAGCCAAACCCCGGGACTAGCGGGGGGAAATGAGCAGTTCTTC. It translates to CASSQTPGLAGGNEQFF.

The V call is TRBV9, the J call TRBJ2-1; 13 bases align to TRBD2. The V gene's germline CDR1 is SGDLS and CDR2 YYNGEE. V lost 3 bases, J lost 9 bases, and 6 bases stayed unmatched. CDR3 length: 15 amino acids. CDR3 DNA sequence: TGTGCCAGCAGCGAGGTAACTAGCGGGAGGGGTGAGCAGTTCTTC. This encodes CASSEVTSGRGEQFF. The whole variable domain, remainder taken from reference TRBV9 and TRBJ2-1, is DSGVTQTPKHLITATGQRVTLRCSPRSGDLSVYWYQQSLDQGLQFLIQYYNGEERAKGNILERFSAQQFPDLHSELNLSSLELGDSALYFCASSEVTSGRGEQFFGPGTRLTVL.

About this clone: A junction boundary mismatches the germline segment, possibly from a read error. This sequence joins TRBV4-3 and TRBJ2-1, with 9 bases aligning to TRBD2. The CDR3 is 16 residues long. Germline CDR1 is LGHNA and CDR2 is YSLEER. The CDR3 DNA is TGCGCCAGCAGCCAGCAACTAGCGGGCCCCTACAATGAGCGGTTCTTC. It yields the protein CASSQQLAGPYNERFF.

This clone was detected once. This chain links TRBV28 with TRBJ2-5; 8 bases line up with TRBD2. Looked up from germline, CDR1 is MDHEN and CDR2 is SYDVKM. With 5 bases clipped from V and 2 bases from J, the junction kept 7 bases outside the gene matches. The CDR3 spans 15 residues. CDR3 nucleotides: TGTGCCAGCAGTCCGGCGGGGGGAGCTCAAGAGACCCAGTACTTC. As protein: CASSPAGGAQETQYF.

The V gene is TRBV6-5, the J gene TRBJ2-3; the D gene is possibly TRBD1 (6 bases). The ends were cut back, 0 bases at V and 5 bases at J, with 9 bases in the middle. CDR3 length: 14 amino acids. Germline loops: CDR1 MNHEY, CDR2 SVGAGI. The CDR3 spells CASSYSGTRDTQYF. CDR3 DNA: TGTGCCAGCAGTTACTCGGGGACAAGAGATACGCAGTATTTT.